The 22 T cell receptor beta chains presented below share a single source sample, sequenced in a study of T cell responses to AZD1222 COVID-19 vaccine. TCRdb's table, derived via immunoSEQ multiplex PCR, lists solely in-frame clones and lacks some. The repertoire has about 130,000 clones, approximately 85% of them found once; the top ten carry 3.5% to 5%. This specimen consisted of peripheral blood, obtained 28 days after the second AZD1222 dose. The receptor source for this set is an adult who received the AZD1222 COVID-19 vaccine.

The chain carries TRBV24-1 and TRBJ1-5; no definite D call. V was cut by 1 base and J by 7 bases, with 10 bases left in between. There are 14 residues in the CDR3. Germline V lookup: CDR1 KGHDR, CDR2 SFDVKD. In nucleotides, the CDR3 is TGTGCCACCAGTGATTTTAAGGGAGCCCAGCCCCAGCATTTT. Protein: CATSDFKGAQPQHF.

The rearrangement links TRBV23-1 to TRBJ2-7; TRBD1 matches 7 bases. TRBV23-1 is given ORF status, its function remaining uncertain. The CDR3 has 14 amino acids. Trimming cost V 8 bases and J 0 bases; bases outside gene matches: 7. CDR3 nucleotide sequence: TGCGCCAGCCCCAAGAGGGGGCCCTCCTACGAGCAGTACTTC. Translating gives CASPKRGPSYEQYF.

The CDR3 region is CASSDGTGVITEAFF. CDR3 sequence (DNA): TGTGCCAGTAGTGACGGGACAGGGGTGATCACTGAAGCTTTCTTT. The chain uses TRBV19 and TRBJ1-1; 10 bases are a match to TRBD1. The germline CDR1 and CDR2 sequences are LNHDA and SQIVND (reference sequence). Trimming removed 5 bases from V and 4 bases from J; junction bases left unmatched: 7. The CDR3 is 15 amino acids.

Only a few counts were recorded for this clone. V gene TRBV30 combines with J gene TRBJ2-3; TRBD2 aligns across 11 bases. The CDR3 has 17 residues. V lost 5 bases to trimming and J lost 5 bases; unmatched junction nucleotides: 15. CDR1 is GTSNPN, CDR2 SVGIG, per germline (reference sequence). The CDR3 DNA reads TGTGCCTGGTGCCTCGGACTAGCGGGTGCGGGGGGAGATACGCAGTATTTT. This sequence encodes CAWCLGLAGAGGDTQYF.

The chain carries TRBV6-4 and TRBJ2-3; the D gene is possibly TRBD2 (6 bases). Germline V CDR1 and CDR2: MRHNA, SNTAGT. This CDR3 is built from 14 residues. V was pared by 2 bases and J by 3 bases, with 9 bases between. CDR3 amino acids: CASSDNRGTDTQYF. As DNA, the CDR3 is TGTGCCAGCAGTGACAATCGGGGGACAGATACGCAGTATTTT.

This sequence joins TRBV5-1 and TRBJ2-7; 8 nucleotides match TRBD1. V dropped 4 bases and J dropped 5; count of bases not matched to a gene: 5. CDR1 is SGHRS, CDR2 YFSETQ, per germline. The CDR3 is made up of 13 amino acids. The CDR3: CASSTRDRHEQYF. The CDR3 DNA reads TGCGCCAGCAGCACCCGGGACAGGCACGAGCAGTACTTC.

The genes are TRBV7-9 and TRBJ2-1, with 9 positions matching TRBD2. There are 17 residues in the CDR3. CDR1 and CDR2 from the germline V gene are SEHNR and FQNEAQ (reference sequence). V gave up 4 bases and J gave up 1 base; unmatched junction bases: 8. CDR3 in DNA: TGTGCCAGCAGCTCGGAGCTAGCGGGGATATCCTACAATGAGCAGTTCTTC. Protein: CASSSELAGISYNEQFF.

This clone was seen a few times. The chain has TRBV30 and TRBJ1-2; TRBD1 agrees at 7 bases. Unmatched junction bases numbered 15, after V lost 3 bases and J lost 8 bases. Germline-derived CDR1 and CDR2 are GTSNPN and SVGIG (reference sequence). The CDR3 runs 15 residues. The CDR3 protein is CAWSPPDRRLRGYTF. The CDR3 nucleotides are TGTGCCTGGAGCCCTCCGGACAGGAGACTTAGGGGCTACACCTTC.

The CDR3 region is CASSLVTGPSTDTQYF. DNA of the CDR3: TGCGCCAGCAGCTTGGTGACAGGGCCGAGCACAGATACGCAGTATTTT. This rearrangement joins TRBV5-1 to TRBJ2-3; 7 bases agree with TRBD1. The CDR3 runs to 16 residues. V lost 0 bases and J lost 0; bases outside the gene matches: 4. CDR1 is SGHRS, CDR2 YFSETQ, per germline.

The chain carries TRBV29-1 and TRBJ2-3; D not certain. CDR3 length: 11 amino acids. CDR1 SQVTM and CDR2 ANQGSEA come from the germline V gene. V was clipped by 7 bases and J by 0 bases, with 5 bases between them. The CDR3 spells CSDRSTDTQYF. CDR3 DNA: TGCAGCGACCGGAGCACAGATACGCAGTATTTT.

The rearrangement uses TRBV7-8 and TRBJ2-7; D possibly corresponds to TRBD1 (6 bases). Germline V gives CDR1 SGHVS, CDR2 FQNEAQ. V lost 5 bases and J 2 bases, leaving 28 bases between the germline ends. The CDR3 totals 19 residues. The CDR3 DNA is TGTGCCAGCAGCAGGAACAGGTTCTCCAGGGGTATCCCAACCTACGAGCAGTACTTC. This codes for CASSRNRFSRGIPTYEQYF.

The chain uses TRBV6-4 and TRBJ2-2; D is unclear. Trimming cost V 4 bases and J 3 bases, with 9 bases left between them. The CDR3 has 14 residues. Germline CDR1 is MRHNA and CDR2 is SNTAGT. The CDR3 DNA sequence: TGTGCCAGCAGTGTCTTATGGGACACCGGGGAGCTGTTTTTT. It is translated as CASSVLWDTGELFF.

The J gene is TRBJ2-1, the V gene TRBV28; 9 bases agree with TRBD2. The CDR3 has 16 amino acids. CDR1 MDHEN and CDR2 SYDVKM come from the germline V gene. V shed 5 bases and J 3 bases; nucleotides not matched to a gene: 8. CDR3 bases: TGTGCCAGCAGTGCCGGGACTAGCAGCCACTACAATGAGCAGTTCTTC. Encoded protein: CASSAGTSSHYNEQFF.

V usage is TRBV23-1 and J usage is TRBJ1-6; TRBD1 agrees at 7 bases. TRBV23-1 is an ORF, and what it does is uncertain. V dropped 7 bases and J dropped 9; count of bases not matched to a gene: 15. The CDR3 covers 16 residues. The CDR3: CASIQGGLRGSSPLHF. The CDR3 nucleotides are TGCGCCAGCATCCAGGGGGGGCTTAGAGGGAGTTCACCCCTCCACTTT.

This clone was detected only once. The chain links TRBV7-3 to TRBJ2-1; D call uncertain. The V and J ends lost 4 bases and 10 bases respectively, with 11 bases between them. This CDR3 contains 12 residues. Per the germline V gene, CDR1 is SGHTA and CDR2 is FQGTGA. The CDR3 bases are TGTGCCAGCAGCTCCTCCCTGGGGGAGCAGTTCTTC. Protein product: CASSSSLGEQFF.

CDR3 amino acids: CAISGGQGDEKLFF. CDR3 bases: TGTGCCATCAGTGGCGGACAGGGGGACGAAAAACTGTTTTTT. V and J are TRBV10-3 and TRBJ1-4; 10 bases match TRBD1. Trimming at V came to 4 bases and at J to 8 bases, leaving 4 bases not matched to a gene. Per the germline V gene, CDR1 is ENHRY and CDR2 is SYGVKD. This CDR3 is built from 14 residues.

J is TRBJ2-5 and V is TRBV5-1; D might be TRBD1 (5 bases). Deletions cut 4 bases from V and 1 base from J, with 11 bases between. The germline gives CDR1 SGHRS, CDR2 YFSETQ. CDR3 size: 14 residues. CDR3 residues: CASSVSDSQETQYF. The CDR3 DNA follows: TGCGCCAGCAGCGTTTCTGACAGCCAAGAGACCCAGTACTTC.

The chain is built from TRBV5-6 and TRBJ2-5; possible D gene TRBD1, 5 bases. Germline lookup yields CDR1 SGHDT and CDR2 YYEEEE. Trimming removed 1 base at V and 4 bases at J, with 17 bases between. The CDR3 length is 16 residues. CDR3: CASSLRGGWAGETQYF. Here the CDR3 DNA reads TGTGCCAGCAGCTTGAGGGGTGGGTGGGCCGGAGAGACCCAGTACTTC. The entire variable domain, with the rest obtained from reference TRBV5-6 and TRBJ2-5, is as follows: DAGVTQSPTHLIKTRGQQVTLRCSPKSGHDTVSWYQQALGQGPQFIFQYYEEEERQRGNFPDRFSGHQFPNYSSELNVNALLLGDSALYLCASSLRGGWAGETQYFGPGTRLLVL.

J is TRBJ2-6 and V is TRBV11-2; D might be TRBD1 (6 bases). Per germline, CDR1 SGHAT and CDR2 FQNNGV. V was pared by 1 base and J by 0 bases, with 10 bases between. CDR3 length equals 17 residues. The CDR3 is CASSLAGAFSGANVLTF. As DNA, the CDR3 is TGTGCCAGCAGCTTAGCAGGGGCGTTCTCTGGGGCCAACGTCCTGACTTTC.

The chain is built from TRBV19 and TRBJ2-6; D may be TRBD1 (5 bases). Trimming took 5 bases from V and 2 from J, leaving 22 bases between them. Germline V CDR1 and CDR2: LNHDA, SQIVND (reference sequence). The length of the CDR3 is 19 residues. The CDR3 is CASSGAGKRTLTGANVLTF. DNA for the CDR3: TGTGCCAGTAGTGGGGCAGGGAAGCGAACACTCACTGGGGCCAACGTCCTGACTTTC.

This chain joins TRBV30 and TRBJ2-1, with 8 bases fitting TRBD2. Per germline, CDR1 GTSNPN and CDR2 SVGIG (reference sequence). The length of the CDR3 is 12 residues. The V segment lost 2 bases and the J segment 12 bases; nucleotides outside the gene matches: 6. The CDR3 here is CAWSWRGDGQFF. The DNA of the CDR3 is TGTGCCTGGAGTTGGCGGGGGGATGGGCAGTTCTTC.

The chain has TRBV6-1 and TRBJ1-1; maybe TRBD1 (6 bases). The CDR3 has 16 residues. V lost 4 bases and J lost 6, with 21 bases in between. Looked up from germline, CDR1 is MNHNS and CDR2 is SASEGT. The CDR3 reads CASSGGTNLLYAEAFF. The CDR3, as DNA: TGTGCCAGCAGTGGCGGGACAAATCTTCTTTACGCTGAAGCTTTCTTT.